This T cell receptor (beta chain) was identified in a study of cytotoxic CD8 clonotypes in ibrutinib-treated CLL. Study summary: Samples had a mean of approximately 260,000 productive templates and some 88,000 productive rearrangements.

Sequencing used immunoSEQ multiplex PCR; TCRdb keeps in-frame clones, though not all of them. The table includes about 120,000 clones, approximately 56% detected once. This clone appeared a few times. CDR1 and CDR2 (germline): MGHDK, SYGVNS. V was shortened by 2 bases and J by 5 bases, with 13 bases between the two germline ends. CDR3 length equals 14 residues. This clonotype was obtained from a human donor with chronic lymphocytic leukemia. The chain employs TRBV25-1 and TRBJ2-7, with D hard to call. The source was PBMCs, collected after 24 months of ibrutinib treatment. CDR3 sequence reads: CASSEADPGNEQYF. CDR3 in DNA: TGTGCCAGCAGTGAAGCGGACCCGGGCAACGAGCAGTACTTC.